This T cell receptor beta chain comes out of a study of read filtering for tumor transcriptome and immune sequencing. Looking at the study overall: Revised staging placed eight or nine patients in R-ISS I, roughly 17 in II, about 7 in III. RNA-seq yielded only about 75 to 1273 TCR reads, IR-seq about 4 to 11 million.

Looked up from germline, CDR1 is MNHEY and CDR2 is SVGEGT. This CDR3 region has 16 residues. V gave up 0 bases and J gave up 3 bases, with 12 bases separating them. At the time of active disease, bone marrow was collected from every patient. From roughly 390 ng of RNA, a library with molecular barcoded alpha/delta and beta/gamma adaptors was made. TCRdb analysed the reads with MiXCR anew, one entry per CDR3 protein. The sample shows around 140,000 distinct CDR3 sequences, 13% of them seen only once. The origin of this receptor is a donor at least 40 years old with multiple myeloma. The gene calls are TRBV6-2 or TRBV6-3 and TRBJ2-4, with D unresolved. The sequencing input was a population of CD138-negative cells sorted from bone marrow. The CDR3 region is CASSYSGFEGKNIQYF. The CDR3 nucleotides are TGTGCCAGCAGTTACTCGGGGTTCGAAGGCAAAAACATTCAGTACTTC.